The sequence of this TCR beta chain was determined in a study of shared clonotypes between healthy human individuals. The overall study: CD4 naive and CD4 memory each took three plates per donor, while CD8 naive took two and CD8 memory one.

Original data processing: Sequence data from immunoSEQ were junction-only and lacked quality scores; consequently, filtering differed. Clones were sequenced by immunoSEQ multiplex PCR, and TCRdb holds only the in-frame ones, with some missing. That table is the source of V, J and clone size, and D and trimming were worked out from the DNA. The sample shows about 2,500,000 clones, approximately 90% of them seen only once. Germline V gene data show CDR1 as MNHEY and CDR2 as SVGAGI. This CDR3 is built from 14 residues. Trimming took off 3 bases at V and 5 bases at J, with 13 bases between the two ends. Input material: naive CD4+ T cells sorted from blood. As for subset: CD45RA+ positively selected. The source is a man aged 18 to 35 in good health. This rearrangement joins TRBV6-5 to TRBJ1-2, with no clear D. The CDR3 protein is CASSYDRKGYGYTF. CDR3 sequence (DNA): TGTGCCAGCAGTTATGATCGGAAAGGGTATGGCTACACCTTC.